A selection of T cell receptor beta chains follows, all from one sample in a study of blood T cell repertoires in COVID-19. Data came from immunoSEQ multiplex PCR; TCRdb stores just in-frame clones and leaves some out. The profile shows 190,000 or so clones, 75% to 90% of them singletons. Sequencing was carried out using PBMCs or T cells enriched from blood (not recorded which). Source of these receptors: a woman in her twenties or thirties who had been exposed to COVID-19. Each CDR3 is given with its conserved first and last residue. A D gene is named only where the DNA matches it firmly. Clone size is shown for a subset of rows, as once, few, many or a class of expanded clone.

clone_size j_call cdr3_length d_call v_call cdr3_aa cdr3_nt
NA TRBJ2-7 16 TRBD1 TRBV5-1 CASSRGPRQGPHEQYF TGCGCCAGCAGCAGGGGTCCCCGACAGGGCCCCCACGAGCAGTACTTC
few TRBJ1-6 16 NA TRBV6-1 CASSEGGFLYHSPLHF TGTGCCAGCAGTGAAGGAGGATTCCTATACCATTCACCCCTCCACTTT
once TRBJ2-3 13 NA TRBV4-2 CASSQTTTDTQYF TGTGCCAGCAGCCAAACTACCACAGATACGCAGTATTTT
NA TRBJ1-1 12 NA TRBV5-4 CASSWAGIEAFF TGTGCCAGCAGCTGGGCAGGGATTGAAGCTTTCTTT
NA TRBJ2-7 14 NA TRBV27 CASSLSGEAYEQYF TGTGCCAGCAGTTTATCAGGGGAAGCCTACGAGCAGTACTTC
once TRBJ2-7 14 TRBD2 TRBV11-2 CASSLGHGGNEQYF TGTGCCAGCAGCTTAGGACACGGGGGGAACGAGCAGTACTTC
NA TRBJ1-1 12 NA TRBV6-1 CASSEYLFWGEF TGTGCCAGCAGTGAATATCTTTTCTGGGGGGAATTT
NA TRBJ1-6 15 NA TRBV3-1/TRBV3-2 CASSQDRLSGSPLHF TGTGCCAGCAGCCAAGATAGGTTGTCGGGGTCACCCCTCCACTTT
NA TRBJ2-7 11 NA TRBV7-9 CASSSPYEQYF TGTGCCAGCAGCTCTCCCTACGAGCAGTACTTC
NA TRBJ2-7 15 NA TRBV11-3 CASSLDGDNSYEQYF TGTGCCAGCAGCTTAGATGGCGACAACTCCTACGAGCAGTACTTC
NA TRBJ1-2 14 NA TRBV5-5 CASSRLDMSYGYTF TGTGCCAGCAGCCGTCTCGACATGTCCTATGGCTACACCTTC
NA TRBJ2-5 16 TRBD2 TRBV6-1 CASSGIAGGHEETQYF TGTGCCAGCAGTGGGATAGCGGGGGGGCATGAAGAGACCCAGTACTTC
NA TRBJ2-2 15 TRBD1 TRBV11-2 CASSSDRVSIGELFF TGTGCCAGCAGCTCCGACAGGGTTAGCATCGGGGAGCTGTTTTTT
NA TRBJ1-5 15 TRBD1 TRBV19 CASRGGQDINQPQHF TGTGCCAGTAGAGGGGGACAGGACATAAATCAGCCCCAGCATTTT
NA TRBJ1-1 16 TRBD1 TRBV9 CASSPRQGSMNTEAFF TGTGCCAGCAGCCCTCGACAGGGTTCCATGAACACTGAAGCTTTCTTT
NA TRBJ2-7 16 NA TRBV11-3 CASSLVHQAGSYEQYF TGTGCCAGCAGCTTAGTACACCAGGCAGGATCCTACGAGCAGTACTTC
NA TRBJ1-1 16 NA TRBV7-9 CASSLARSTAEAEAFF TGTGCCAGCAGCTTAGCGCGATCAACCGCCGAGGCTGAAGCTTTCTTT
NA TRBJ2-3 15 TRBD1 TRBV29-1 CSVPTWTGSTDTQYF TGCAGCGTCCCCACCTGGACAGGGAGCACAGATACGCAGTATTTT
NA TRBJ1-5 15 NA TRBV2 CASRAVGGSNQPQHF TGTGCCAGCAGGGCTGTTGGGGGCAGCAATCAGCCCCAGCATTTT
NA TRBJ2-4 15 NA TRBV4-1 CASSQDAREENIQYF TGCGCCAGCAGCCAAGACGCCCGGGAAGAAAACATTCAGTACTTC
NA TRBJ2-7 14 NA TRBV5-1 CASSPRGLRYEQYF TGCGCCAGCAGCCCGAGGGGACTCCGCTACGAGCAGTACTTC
NA TRBJ2-1 15 TRBD1 TRBV3-1/TRBV3-2 CASSPRTGGHNEQFF TGTGCCAGCAGCCCACGGACAGGGGGCCACAATGAGCAGTTCTTC
once TRBJ1-1 15 NA TRBV28 CASSLGTAGSYEAFF TGTGCCAGCAGTTTAGGGACCGCGGGGAGTTATGAAGCTTTCTTT
NA TRBJ1-2 14 NA TRBV7-3 CASSLSHGDYGYTF TGTGCCAGCAGCTTATCTCACGGGGACTATGGCTACACCTTC